Listed here are 15 T cell receptor beta chains from one sample, sequenced in a study of cytomegalovirus exposure and HLA in healthy donors. Both 60 Vbeta primers and 13 Jbeta primers went into the PCR. Method: immunoSEQ multiplex PCR; TCRdb's copy keeps in-frame clones and lacks some. The sample has under 150,000 clones; roughly 82% are singletons. The sample was PBMCs. Every receptor here comes from a male donor in good health and CMV-seronegative.

This clone was observed a single time. The genes are TRBV5-1 and TRBJ2-1; TRBD2 aligns across 9 bases. The CDR3 is made up of 17 amino acids. V lost 1 base and J lost 7; bases outside the gene matches: 12. Germline loops: CDR1 SGHRS, CDR2 YFSETQ. CDR3 sequence (DNA): TGCGCCAGCAGCTTGCCTTCTAGCGGGATGTCCCGGAATGAGCAGTTCTTC. This codes for CASSLPSSGMSRNEQFF.

The V call is TRBV18, the J call TRBJ2-3; D may be TRBD1 (6 bases). The V and J ends lost 3 bases and 2 bases respectively, with 18 bases between them. This CDR3 is built from 17 residues. CDR1 and CDR2 from the germline V gene are KGHSH and LQKENI. As DNA, the CDR3 is TGTGCCAGCTCACCGACGGGACATTCTAAAATCACAGATACGCAGTATTTT. Translating it yields CASSPTGHSKITDTQYF. Supplemented by reference TRBV18 and TRBJ2-3, the full variable domain reads NAGVMQNPRHLVRRRGQEARLRCSPMKGHSHVYWYRQLPEEGLKFMVYLQKENIIDESGMPKERFSAEFPKEGPSILRIQQVVRGDSAAYFCASSPTGHSKITDTQYFGPGTRLTVL.

This clone was found a few times. The rearrangement joins TRBV6-5 to TRBJ1-2, with D possibly matching TRBD1 (6 bases). The CDR3 covers 13 residues. V lost 11 bases to trimming and J lost 9 bases, with 22 bases between them. CDR1 is MNHEY, CDR2 SVGAGI, per germline. CDR3 nucleotide sequence: TGTGCCCCCTCTCGGGGGGGGGCAAGAAGCTACACCTTC. Its protein product is CAPSRGGARSYTF.

The chain combines TRBV2 with TRBJ1-1, with 9 bases identical to TRBD1. V was pared by 6 bases and J by 1 base, with 9 bases of the junction left unmatched. In germline, CDR1 is SNHLY, CDR2 FYNNEI. The CDR3 consists of 16 residues. CDR3 sequence: CASRDPGQGSNTEAFF. The CDR3 coding sequence is TGTGCCAGCAGGGACCCGGGACAGGGATCGAACACTGAAGCTTTCTTT.

The chain carries TRBV7-9 and TRBJ2-7; TRBD2 might be the D (6 bases). The CDR3 is 15 amino acids. The V end lost 4 bases, the J end lost 4 bases, and 17 bases lay between the germline ends. Germline loops: CDR1 SEHNR, CDR2 FQNEAQ (reference sequence). CDR3 DNA sequence: TGTGCCAGCAGCTCCTCCGGGACTGCCTATTACGAGCAGTACTTC. It encodes CASSSSGTAYYEQYF. Supplemented by reference TRBV7-9 and TRBJ2-7, the full variable domain reads DTGVSQNPRHKITKRGQNVTFRCDPISEHNRLYWYRQTLGQGPEFLTYFQNEAQLEKSRLLSDRFSAERPKGSFSTLEIQRTEQGDSAMYLCASSSSGTAYYEQYFGPGTRLTVT.

This chain links TRBV27 with TRBJ1-5, with a possible D match to TRBD1 (6 bases). Germline CDR1 and CDR2: MNHEY and SMNVEV (reference sequence). V shed 3 bases and J shed 10 bases, with 16 bases lying between them. There are 14 residues in the CDR3. CDR3 sequence reads: CASSFGQRISPQHF. For the CDR3, the DNA is TGTGCCAGCAGTTTTGGACAGCGGATCAGCCCCCAGCATTTT.

Concerning this clone: Sequence at one end of the junction differs from germline and may be a read error. V is TRBV7-9 and J is TRBJ2-7; TRBD1 aligns across 8 bases. Germline V gene lookup returns CDR1 SEHNR and CDR2 FQNEAQ (reference sequence). The CDR3 covers 15 residues. The CDR3 loop is CSSSFSGQGMHEQYF. The CDR3 region has the DNA TGTTCCAGCAGCTTTAGTGGACAGGGAATGCACGAGCAGTACTTC. The complete variable domain, with remaining parts taken from reference TRBV7-9 and TRBJ2-7, reads DTGVSQNPRHKITKRGQNVTFRCDPISEHNRLYWYRQTLGQGPEFLTYFQNEAQLEKSRLLSDRFSAERPKGSFSTLEIQRTEQGDSAMYLCSSSFSGQGMHEQYFGPGTRLTVT.

This chain uses TRBV7-3 with TRBJ1-1, with D unclear. This CDR3 region has 13 residues. Germline V CDR1 and CDR2: SGHTA, FQGTGA. Trimming stripped 1 base from V and 1 base from J, with 4 bases between. CDR3 in DNA: TGTGCCAGCAGCTTAAGAGCGAACACTGAAGCTTTCTTT. It translates to CASSLRANTEAFF.

This clone has only one observation. This sequence joins TRBV7-2 and TRBJ1-2; a possible D gene is TRBD1 (6 bases). V dropped 5 bases and J dropped 5 bases, with 18 bases sitting between them. The V gene's germline CDR1 is SGHTA and CDR2 FQGNSA. This CDR3 has 15 residues. The CDR3 loop reads CASSEAGGLGYGYTF. As DNA, the CDR3 is TGTGCCAGCAGCGAGGCCGGGGGGCTAGGATATGGCTACACCTTC.

The V and J genes are TRBV7-2 and TRBJ2-1; a weak D match, TRBD1 (6 bases). This CDR3 is built from 13 residues. The V end lost 5 bases, the J end lost 10 bases, and 15 bases lay between the germline ends. The germline CDR1 and CDR2 sequences are SGHTA and FQGNSA. The CDR3 coding sequence is TGTGCCAGCAGCGGAGGACAGCAGGTCGAGCAGTTCTTC. Translated: CASSGGQQVEQFF.

This chain connects TRBV19 to TRBJ1-5; D possibly corresponds to TRBD1 (5 bases). The CDR3 has 15 residues. The germline V and J ends were trimmed by 5 bases and 7 bases, with 18 bases remaining between them. Germline lookup yields CDR1 LNHDA and CDR2 SQIVND (reference sequence). CDR3 loop: CASSSQSGGNQPQHF. Here the CDR3 DNA reads TGTGCCAGTAGTTCCCAGTCTGGGGGGAACCAGCCCCAGCATTTT.

This clone was observed a single time. The V and J genes are TRBV4-2 and TRBJ1-5; D not certain. The CDR3 is 14 amino acids. The germline V and J ends were trimmed by 3 bases and 4 bases, with 10 bases remaining between them. Germline lookup yields CDR1 LGHNA and CDR2 YNFKEQ. The CDR3 nucleotides are TGTGCCAGCAGCCAGGAGCTGCTAAATCAGCCCCAGCATTTT. Amino acid sequence: CASSQELLNQPQHF.

This rearrangement joins TRBV9 to TRBJ2-5; 8 bases map to TRBD1. With 0 bases clipped from V and 1 base from J, the junction kept 5 bases outside the gene matches. This CDR3 is 16 amino acids long. CDR1 SGDLS and CDR2 YYNGEE come from the germline V gene. CDR3 sequence: CASSVGQGILQETQYF. The CDR3 region has the DNA TGTGCCAGCAGCGTAGGACAGGGGATACTCCAAGAGACCCAGTACTTC. Variable domain in full (rest from reference TRBV9 and TRBJ2-5): DSGVTQTPKHLITATGQRVTLRCSPRSGDLSVYWYQQSLDQGLQFLIQYYNGEERAKGNILERFSAQQFPDLHSELNLSSLELGDSALYFCASSVGQGILQETQYFGPGTRLLVL.

The chain joins TRBV6-6 to TRBJ1-2; a weak D match, TRBD1 (5 bases). Trimming shortened V by 6 bases and J by 6 bases, and 11 bases separated the two germline ends. CDR3 size: 12 residues. Germline V gene lookup returns CDR1 MNHNY and CDR2 SVGAGI (reference sequence). CDR3: CASRQGVDGYTF. CDR3 in DNA: TGTGCCAGCAGGCAGGGTGTGGATGGCTACACCTTC.

This chain joins TRBV5-4 and TRBJ1-2; D possibly corresponds to TRBD1 (5 bases). CDR1 and CDR2 (germline): SGHNT, YYREEE (reference sequence). CDR3 length: 15 residues. V was shortened by 3 bases and J by 3 bases, with 15 bases between the two germline ends. CDR3 nucleotide sequence: TGTGCCAGCAGCTCCCGACAGTTTTCGGACTATGGCTACACCTTC. The encoded protein is CASSSRQFSDYGYTF.